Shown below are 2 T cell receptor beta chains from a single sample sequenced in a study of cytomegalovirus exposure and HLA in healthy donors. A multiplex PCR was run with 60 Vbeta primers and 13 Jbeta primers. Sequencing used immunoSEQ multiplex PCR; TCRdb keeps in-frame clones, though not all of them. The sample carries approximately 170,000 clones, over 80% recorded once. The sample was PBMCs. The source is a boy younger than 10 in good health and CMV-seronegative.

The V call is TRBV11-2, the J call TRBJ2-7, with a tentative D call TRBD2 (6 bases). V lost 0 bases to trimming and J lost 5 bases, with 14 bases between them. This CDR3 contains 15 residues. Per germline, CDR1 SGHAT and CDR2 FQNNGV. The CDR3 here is CASSLDGGPGDEQYF. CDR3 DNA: TGTGCCAGCAGCTTAGATGGGGGTCCGGGAGACGAGCAGTACTTC.

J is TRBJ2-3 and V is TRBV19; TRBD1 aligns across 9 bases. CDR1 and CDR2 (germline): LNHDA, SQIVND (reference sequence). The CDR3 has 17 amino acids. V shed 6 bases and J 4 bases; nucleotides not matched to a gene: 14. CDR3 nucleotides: TGTGCCAGTAGAGGGGTCAGCACAGGGGGCTCGGCAGATACGCAGTATTTT. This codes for CASRGVSTGGSADTQYF.